This record concerns one T cell receptor beta chain sequence. Its antigen is unknown. Read sequence stops 3 residues before the CDR3 end, and the germline J gene provides the missing end. The V gene's germline CDR1 is KGHSH and CDR2 LQKENI. The CDR3 totals 13 residues. Clones were read by immunoSEQ multiplex PCR, and TCRdb kept only the in-frame ones, dropping some. Reported are tens of thousands of clones; the ten largest clones contain 6.5% to 8.5%. This entry comes from a study of T cells in women clearing cervical HPV infection. About the research overall: Case blood was drawn when the lesion was first found; control blood after infection became undetectable.

Study findings and constraints: TRBV6-7 abundance was lower in cases than controls (around 0.11% versus 0.15%). A classifier using richness and V gene abundances reached an AUC of 0.7 to 0.9.

The sequence was obtained from a woman between 18 and 75 years old with a cervical HPV16 infection that either progressed to CIN3+ or cleared (not recorded which). Specimen: blood buffy coat. V and J are TRBV18 and TRBJ2-4, with 7 bases identical to TRBD1. The CDR3 here is CASSPGQRYGQYF. CDR3 DNA, as far as it was read: TGTGCCAGCTCACCGGGACAGAGGTATGGT.